This entry is about one T cell receptor (beta chain). The record originates from a study of blood T cell repertoires in COVID-19. The wider study: Samples of COVID-19 (acute and convalescent) were obtained from the United States, Italy and Spain. The analysed material was cDNA or gDNA that came from T cells, B-cell-depleted T cells, or PBMCs.

CDR1 MDHEN and CDR2 SYDVKM come from the germline V gene. The CDR3 has 15 amino acids. The V gene lost 3 bases and the J gene lost 4 bases, with 15 bases spanning the gap. Original processing methods: Estimates of nucleated cell counts were drawn from the amplification of reference gene primers. The repertoire was sequenced with immunoSEQ multiplex PCR; TCRdb's copy has only in-frame clones and lacks some. V, J and clone size were drawn from that table, and D and trimming were deduced from the DNA. The sample yields tens of thousands of clones, roughly 85% seen once. The origin of this receptor is a human donor in a cohort sampled during active COVID-19. The sample was peripheral blood. The chain combines TRBV28 with TRBJ1-2; D is possibly TRBD1 (5 bases). The CDR3 here is CASSFSLGGSYGYTF. CDR3 DNA: TGTGCCAGCAGTTTTTCCCTTGGGGGGAGCTATGGCTACACCTTC.